This T cell receptor beta chain was sequenced for a study of blood T cell repertoires in COVID-19. Study background: Both acute and convalescent COVID-19 samples were obtained from the United States, Italy and Spain. PBMCs, B-cell-depleted T cells, or T cells provided the cDNA or gDNA that made up the material.

Germline CDR1 reads LNHNV; CDR2 reads YYDKDF (reference sequence). This CDR3 has 14 amino acids. The ends lost 3 bases at V and 2 bases at J; junction bases unmatched: 0. In the authors' workflow: Cell counts per sample came from amplifying reference gene primers. Produced via immunoSEQ multiplex PCR; TCRdb's table is partial and in-frame only. The DNA was the basis for D and trimming; V, J and clone size are from that table. Found here are approximately 63,000 clones, about 80% of them singletons; the top ten hold roughly half. The sequence was obtained from a woman older than 75 with acute or convalescent COVID-19. V is TRBV15 and J is TRBJ2-5, with 10 nucleotides matching TRBD1. Sequencing was done on a sample of peripheral blood. The CDR3 loop reads CATSRDRGQETQYF. The CDR3 region has the DNA TGTGCCACCAGCAGGGACAGGGGGCAAGAGACCCAGTACTTC.